This TCR beta chain was retrieved from a study of cytomegalovirus exposure and HLA in healthy donors. Overall study results and limits: Other equally common chains were less clonally expanded than HLA-associated TCR beta chains, a later analysis showed.

The PCR ran on 60 Vbeta and 13 Jbeta primers. This table comes from immunoSEQ multiplex PCR, and its TCRdb copy is limited to in-frame clones, with some not included. The sample shows about 140,000 clones, about 78% of them seen only once. Trimming removed 6 bases from V and 1 base from J, with 6 bases in between. CDR1 and CDR2 from the germline V gene are SNHLY and FYNNEI. The length of the CDR3 is 12 residues. It was healthy bone marrow donors who served as donors. Details on this clone: Its cognate antigen is unknown.

The sequence was collected from a male donor in good health and CMV-seronegative. The specimen was PBMCs. The chain employs TRBV2 and TRBJ1-1; D is uncertain. The DNA of the CDR3 is TGTGCCAGCAGCGTATGGAACACTGAAGCTTTCTTT. Translation gives CASSVWNTEAFF.